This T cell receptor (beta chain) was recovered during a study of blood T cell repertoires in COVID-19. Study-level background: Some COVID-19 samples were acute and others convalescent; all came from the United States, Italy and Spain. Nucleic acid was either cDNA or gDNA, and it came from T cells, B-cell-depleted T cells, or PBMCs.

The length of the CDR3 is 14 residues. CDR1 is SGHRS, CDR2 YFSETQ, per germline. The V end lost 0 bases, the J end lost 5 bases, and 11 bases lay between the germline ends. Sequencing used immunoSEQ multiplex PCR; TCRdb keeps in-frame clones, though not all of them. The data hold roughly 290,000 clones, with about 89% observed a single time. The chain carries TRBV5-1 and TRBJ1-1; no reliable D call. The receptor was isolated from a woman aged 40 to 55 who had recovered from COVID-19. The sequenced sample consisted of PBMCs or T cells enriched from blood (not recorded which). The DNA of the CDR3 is TGCGCCAGCAGCTTGGTGAGAGGGATGACTGAAGCTTTCTTT. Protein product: CASSLVRGMTEAFF.